A selection of T cell receptor beta chains follows, all from one sample in a study of T cell repertoires in cytomegalovirus infection. TCRdb reanalysed the reads using MiXCR and keeps one entry per CDR3 protein. The table has a few hundred thousand distinct CDR3 sequences, about 34% seen once. Antigens for these TCRs are unknown. Specimen: cultured PBMCs, collected from culture after CMV antigen stimulation. The receptors stem from a human donor in good health (CMV status not recorded). Some clones in this sample may be carry-over from other donors' samples. The CDR3 runs from the conserved cysteine through the conserved F or W. A D gene is named only where the DNA matches it firmly. Only part of the rows carry a size: once, few, many, or a class if the clone is expanded.

J gene,clone size,D gene,V gene,CDR3 protein,CDR3 DNA
TRBJ1-1,NA,NA,TRBV7-2,CASSPPRVRVPAFF,TGTGCCAGCAGCCCACCACGGGTCAGGGTACCAGCTTTCTTT
TRBJ2-1,many,NA,TRBV7-2,CASSPRGARGEQFF,TGTGCCAGCAGCCCTAGGGGCGCCCGGGGAGAGCAGTTCTTC
TRBJ2-3,NA,NA,TRBV12-3/TRBV12-4,CASSWGASDTQYF,TGTGCCAGCAGTTGGGGGGCCTCAGATACGCAGTATTTT
TRBJ1-3,NA,NA,TRBV19,CASRAQGAGNTIYF,TGTGCCAGCCGCGCCCAGGGTGCTGGAAACACCATATATTTT
TRBJ1-4,few,NA,TRBV19,CASRPYSQGSPNEKLFF,TGTGCCAGTAGGCCTTACTCACAGGGTTCTCCGAATGAAAAACTGTTTTTT
TRBJ2-1,few,NA,TRBV4-3,CASSQDHPGRDSYNEQFF,TGCGCCAGCAGCCAAGATCACCCGGGGAGAGACTCCTACAATGAGCAGTTCTTC
TRBJ1-1,few,TRBD1,TRBV6-2/TRBV6-3,CASSPTGGTIKSEAFF,TGTGCCAGCAGTCCGACAGGGGGAACGATAAAGTCTGAAGCTTTCTTT
TRBJ1-1,few,NA,TRBV28,CASSGQTHEAFF,TGTGCCAGCAGTGGACAGACACATGAAGCTTTCTTT
TRBJ1-1,NA,NA,TRBV10-3,CAISESWRSNTEAFF,TGTGCCATCAGTGAGTCTTGGCGGTCCAACACTGAAGCTTTCTTT
TRBJ1-5,NA,TRBD1,TRBV18,CASSPSEGAINQPQHF,TGTGCCAGCTCACCATCGGAGGGGGCTATCAATCAGCCCCAGCATTTT
TRBJ1-1,many,NA,TRBV11-3,CASRVGNLNTEAFF,TGTGCCAGCAGGGTCGGAAATTTGAACACTGAAGCTTTCTTT
TRBJ1-1,NA,NA,TRBV7-9,CASSLIVTDEAFF,TGTGCCAGCAGCTTAATCGTCACAGATGAAGCTTTCTTT
TRBJ1-5,NA,NA,TRBV6-5,CASRSGTAGNQPQHF,TGTGCCAGCAGATCCGGGACGGCCGGCAATCAGCCCCAGCATTTT
TRBJ2-2,few,NA,TRBV6-2/TRBV6-3,CASSYNWGRSGELFF,TGTGCCAGCAGTTACAACTGGGGAAGGTCCGGGGAGCTGTTTTTT
TRBJ2-2,NA,TRBD2,TRBV5-1,CASSPRLAGAQGGELFF,TGCGCCAGCAGCCCAAGACTAGCGGGGGCTCAAGGCGGGGAGCTGTTTTTT
TRBJ2-5,NA,NA,TRBV29-1,CSTGPRSGNQETQYF,TGCAGCACCGGGCCCCGGAGCGGCAACCAAGAGACCCAGTACTTC
TRBJ2-5,few,NA,TRBV7-2,CATGRETQYF,TGTGCCACCGGGAGAGAGACCCAGTACTTC
TRBJ2-5,NA,NA,TRBV7-8,CASSLPRTFTGTQYF,TGTGCCAGCAGCTTACCGAGGACCTTCACAGGGACCCAGTACTTC
TRBJ1-1,NA,NA,TRBV9,CASSAGGAVTEAFF,TGTGCCAGCAGCGCCGGGGGGGCGGTAACTGAAGCTTTCTTT
TRBJ1-2,few,NA,TRBV12-3/TRBV12-4,CASSFVVLGGYTF,TGTGCCAGCAGTTTTGTGGTTTTGGGCGGCTACACCTTC
TRBJ2-5,many,NA,TRBV7-6,CASSSIGAQETQYF,TGTGCCAGCAGCTCAATAGGGGCTCAAGAGACCCAGTACTTC
TRBJ2-3,NA,TRBD2,TRBV2,CANAGGRTDTQYF,TGTGCCAACGCGGGAGGCCGCACAGATACGCAGTATTTT
TRBJ2-1,NA,NA,TRBV12-3/TRBV12-4,CASSPTWGNNEQFF,TGTGCCAGCAGCCCCACCTGGGGGAACAATGAGCAGTTCTTC
TRBJ2-5,many,TRBD2,TRBV7-6,CASSSSGSRGETQYF,TGTGCCAGCAGCTCAAGCGGGAGTAGGGGAGAGACCCAGTACTTC
TRBJ2-4,once,NA,TRBV6-2/TRBV6-3,CASSYLGGDIQYF,TGTGCCAGCAGCTACCTGGGTGGCGACATTCAGTACTTC
TRBJ2-1,NA,NA,TRBV7-2,CASSLIDEQFF,TGTGCCAGCAGCTTGATAGATGAGCAGTTCTTC
TRBJ1-4,NA,TRBD1,TRBV7-9,CASSDPRGRSEKLFF,TGTGCCAGCAGCGACCCCAGGGGGCGTAGTGAAAAACTGTTTTTT
TRBJ2-5,NA,NA,TRBV29-1,CSVELGFRETQYF,TGCAGCGTTGAGCTGGGGTTTCGGGAGACCCAGTACTTC
TRBJ2-1,NA,TRBD2,TRBV7-3,CASSLNAGVHNEQFF,TGTGCCAGCAGCTTAAATGCGGGAGTCCACAATGAGCAGTTCTTC
TRBJ2-2,NA,TRBD1,TRBV27,CASSAGQGGTGELFF,TGTGCCAGCAGTGCCGGACAGGGGGGGACCGGGGAGCTGTTTTTT
TRBJ1-1,NA,NA,TRBV29-1,CSVENREGLANGAFF,TGCAGCGTTGAAAATCGGGAGGGGCTCGCCAATGGAGCTTTCTTT
TRBJ1-6,many,NA,TRBV9,CASSVTRRWEDLHF,TGTGCCAGCAGCGTAACCAGACGGTGGGAGGACCTCCACTTT
TRBJ1-1,NA,NA,TRBV7-9,CASSVEGRNTEAFF,TGTGCCAGCAGTGTAGAGGGCCGGAACACTGAAGCTTTCTTT
TRBJ1-2,few,NA,TRBV29-1,CSTQGEVGGYTF,TGCAGCACACAAGGAGAGGTTGGCGGCTACACCTTC
TRBJ1-4,NA,NA,TRBV7-9,CASSLGGGNEKLFF,TGTGCCAGCAGCTTAGGAGGCGGAAATGAAAAACTGTTTTTT
TRBJ2-7,NA,NA,TRBV7-2,CASSLGPVEYEQYF,TGTGCCAGCAGCTTAGGTCCGGTGGAGTACGAGCAGTACTTC
TRBJ2-3,few,NA,TRBV7-2,CASSLLSLGTQYF,TGTGCCAGCAGCTTACTAAGTCTCGGTACGCAGTATTTT
TRBJ1-1,NA,NA,TRBV11-2,CASSSPTTTEAFF,TGTGCCAGCAGCTCCCCCACCACCACTGAAGCTTTCTTT
TRBJ2-7,NA,NA,TRBV7-2,CANSLSRVSEQYF,TGTGCCAACAGCCTATCCAGGGTAAGCGAGCAGTACTTC
TRBJ2-7,NA,TRBD2,TRBV24-1,CATSKSGGNYEQYF,TGTGCCACCAGTAAGAGCGGGGGAAACTACGAGCAGTACTTC
TRBJ2-1,NA,TRBD2,TRBV30,CAWSIIAGRSYNEQFF,TGTGCCTGGAGTATAATAGCGGGCCGCTCCTACAATGAGCAGTTCTTC
TRBJ2-1,many,TRBD2,TRBV12-3/TRBV12-4,CASKVLAGDEQFF,TGTGCCAGCAAAGTACTAGCGGGAGATGAGCAGTTCTTC
TRBJ2-2,NA,NA,TRBV12-3/TRBV12-4,CASSLVHNGELFF,TGTGCCAGCAGTTTAGTGCACAACGGGGAGCTGTTTTTT
TRBJ2-1,NA,NA,TRBV4-3,CASSQDRDLPYNEQFF,TGCGCCAGCAGCCAAGATAGGGACCTACCCTACAATGAGCAGTTCTTC
TRBJ1-2,few,NA,TRBV7-6,CASSLRDVGGYTF,TGTGCCAGCAGCCTACGGGACGTTGGTGGCTACACCTTC
TRBJ2-2,NA,NA,TRBV7-9,CASSPPWAAPTGELFF,TGTGCCAGCAGCCCACCCTGGGCAGCCCCCACCGGGGAGCTGTTTTTT
TRBJ2-2,NA,NA,TRBV7-3,CASSQTGTGELFF,TGTGCCAGCAGCCAAACAGGGACCGGGGAGCTGTTTTTT
TRBJ2-3,NA,NA,TRBV7-2,CASSLQSRATSTDTQYF,TGTGCCAGCAGCTTACAATCTCGGGCGACTAGCACAGATACGCAGTATTTT
TRBJ2-3,few,NA,TRBV7-2,CASSLASSQNTQYF,TGTGCCAGCAGCTTAGCGTCTAGCCAAAATACGCAGTATTTT
TRBJ2-3,NA,TRBD2,TRBV14,CASSPVAGVRTDTQYF,TGTGCCAGCAGCCCAGTAGCGGGAGTCCGCACAGATACGCAGTATTTT
TRBJ1-1,NA,NA,TRBV5-4,CASSSDGPRAFF,TGTGCCAGCAGCTCTGACGGGCCCAGAGCTTTCTTT